The 23 T cell receptor beta chains listed next were all sequenced from one sample in a study of somatic mutations in cytotoxic T cells in rheumatoid arthritis. Some clones are missing from TCRdb's copy, which holds only in-frame ones; the method was immunoSEQ multiplex PCR. The table records 9,000 to 13,000 clones, around 85% of them present only once. The source material was CD8+ T cells sorted from blood. These receptors originate from an adult with rheumatoid arthritis.

The CDR3 region is CASRTSGGNYGYTF. The DNA for the CDR3 is TGTGCCAGCAGAACTTCAGGGGGCAACTATGGCTACACCTTC. This chain uses TRBV7-9 with TRBJ1-2; the match to TRBD1 covers 8 bases. Unmatched junction bases numbered 5, after V lost 6 bases and J lost 2 bases. The germline V gene has CDR1 SEHNR and CDR2 FQNEAQ (reference sequence). The CDR3 runs 14 residues.

The V gene is TRBV29-1, the J gene TRBJ2-7; TRBD1 aligns across 10 bases. Germline V gene lookup returns CDR1 SQVTM and CDR2 ANQGSEA. The CDR3 loop spans 15 amino acids. Trimming removed 1 base from V and 5 bases from J; junction bases left unmatched: 8. The CDR3 DNA reads as TGCAGCGTTGAAGTGAGCGGGACAGGGGACCACGAGCAGTACTTC. Translating gives CSVEVSGTGDHEQYF.

This chain uses TRBV16 with TRBJ2-7, with D possibly TRBD1 on 7 matching bases. Trimming stripped 0 bases from V and 5 bases from J, with 17 bases between. In germline, CDR1 is KGHSY, CDR2 FQNENV. The CDR3 runs 16 residues. CDR3 DNA sequence: TGTGCCAGCAGCCAATCGGGGCAGGGGGGCCGTGACGAGCAGTACTTC. It specifies CASSQSGQGGRDEQYF.

The CDR3 coding sequence is TGTGCCAGCAGTCTCGACAGGGTAATAGGCGGGGAGCTGTTTTTT. Translation gives CASSLDRVIGGELFF. The chain joins TRBV7-2 to TRBJ2-2, with 7 bases matching TRBD1. This CDR3 spans 15 amino acids. The V gene's germline CDR1 is SGHTA and CDR2 FQGNSA. The ends lost 6 bases at V and 7 bases at J; junction bases unmatched: 11.

This chain connects TRBV5-4 to TRBJ2-1; maybe TRBD1 (6 bases). Germline CDR1 SGHNT, CDR2 YYREEE (reference sequence). This CDR3 has 13 residues. V lost 5 bases to trimming and J lost 9 bases, with 15 bases between them. CDR3 sequence (DNA): TGTGCCAGCAGGTTCGTACAGGGCGGTGAGCAGTTCTTC. This encodes CASRFVQGGEQFF.

The chain is built from TRBV7-2 and TRBJ1-6, with TRBD1 matching 7 bases. V was clipped by 1 base and J by 7 bases; unmatched bases: 1. This CDR3 has 14 amino acids. Looked up from germline, CDR1 is SGHTA and CDR2 is FQGNSA. CDR3 protein: CASSLEGANSPLHF. CDR3 coding DNA: TGTGCCAGCAGCTTAGAGGGGGCAAATTCACCCCTCCACTTT.

The gene calls are TRBV19 and TRBJ2-5; D perhaps matches TRBD2 (6 bases). Per germline, CDR1 LNHDA and CDR2 SQIVND (reference sequence). CDR3 length: 15 residues. V lost 5 bases, J lost 4 bases, and 17 bases lay in between. The CDR3 reads CASSDWRGGLETQYF. For the CDR3, the DNA is TGTGCCAGTAGTGACTGGCGGGGTGGGTTAGAGACCCAGTACTTC.

J is TRBJ2-1 and V is TRBV10-3, with 13 nucleotides matching TRBD2. This CDR3 has 17 amino acids. The germline V gene encodes CDR1 ENHRY and CDR2 SYGVKD. Trimming cost V 7 bases and J 7 bases; bases outside gene matches: 13. In DNA, the CDR3 is TGTGCCATCAATTTACAAGGACTAGCGGGAGTTCATAATGAGCAGTTCTTC. Protein sequence: CAINLQGLAGVHNEQFF.

The chain uses TRBV9 and TRBJ2-5, with D hard to call. The CDR3 has 14 amino acids. The V gene lost 0 bases and the J gene lost 4 bases, with 10 bases spanning the gap. Germline values: CDR1 SGDLS, CDR2 YYNGEE. The CDR3 DNA follows: TGTGCCAGCAGCGTAGGGTGGGGAACAGAGACCCAGTACTTC. This gives the protein CASSVGWGTETQYF.

The V gene is TRBV7-8, the J gene TRBJ2-7; the D is unclear. Germline CDR1 SGHVS, CDR2 FQNEAQ. Deletions cut 6 bases from V and 0 bases from J, with 9 bases between. The CDR3 consists of 13 residues. CDR3 residues: CASRVASSYEQYF. As DNA, the CDR3 is TGTGCCAGCAGGGTCGCCAGCTCCTACGAGCAGTACTTC.

The V gene is TRBV13, the J gene TRBJ1-2; D uncertain. Germline CDR1 PRHDT, CDR2 FYEKMQ (reference sequence). V gave up 0 bases and J gave up 0 bases, with 14 bases separating them. CDR3 length: 17 residues. Here the CDR3 DNA reads TGTGCCAGCAGCTTAGGCCGTGGGGTGCCGGCTAACTATGGCTACACCTTC. It encodes CASSLGRGVPANYGYTF.

The chain couples TRBV27 to TRBJ2-1; D may be TRBD2 (5 bases). The V gene lost 3 bases and the J gene lost 1 base, with 10 bases spanning the gap. Germline CDR1 is MNHEY and CDR2 is SMNVEV (reference sequence). CDR3 size: 15 residues. The DNA for the CDR3 is TGTGCCAGCAGTTTTGACGGGGAGTCCTACAATGAGCAGTTCTTC. This sequence encodes CASSFDGESYNEQFF.

CDR3 protein: CASSLRTGANTEAFF. The DNA of the CDR3 is TGCGCCAGCAGCTTGAGGACAGGGGCGAACACTGAAGCTTTCTTT. The chain employs TRBV5-1 and TRBJ1-1, with 9 bases fitting TRBD1. This CDR3 region has 15 residues. The germline CDR1 and CDR2 sequences are SGHRS and YFSETQ. V trimming: 1 base; J trimming: 1 base; junction bases outside the gene matches: 2.

The rearrangement links TRBV10-3 to TRBJ1-2; 8 nucleotides match TRBD1. V lost 2 bases, J lost 3 bases, and 11 bases stayed unmatched. Germline V gene sequence: CDR1 ENHRY, CDR2 SYGVKD. The CDR3 loop spans 17 amino acids. The CDR3, as DNA: TGTGCCATCAGTGAGGGGACAGGCAACTTTGGGGACTATGGCTACACCTTC. Encoded protein: CAISEGTGNFGDYGYTF.

The chain couples TRBV9 to TRBJ2-7; D remains ambiguous. Germline CDR1 and CDR2: SGDLS and YYNGEE. Deletions cut 5 bases from V and 5 bases from J, with 11 bases between. The CDR3 runs 12 residues. This CDR3 is CASRAEVNEQYF. The CDR3 DNA is TGTGCCAGCAGGGCCGAGGTGAACGAGCAGTACTTC.

The chain combines TRBV29-1 with TRBJ1-2, with 12 bases identical to TRBD1. The V segment lost 6 bases and the J segment 5 bases; nucleotides outside the gene matches: 7. Per the germline V gene, CDR1 is SQVTM and CDR2 is ANQGSEA. The CDR3 is 14 residues long. The CDR3 DNA reads as TGCAGCGTCCTTGGGACAGGGGGCCTGTATGGCTACACCTTC. Translating gives CSVLGTGGLYGYTF.

By share of the sample, this clone is large. The chain is built from TRBV5-5 and TRBJ1-1; 8 nucleotides match TRBD1. The J segment lost 6 bases and the V segment lost 6 bases, leaving 1 base of the junction unmatched. The CDR3 has 11 residues. Germline CDR1 and CDR2: SGHKS and YYEKEE (reference sequence). The CDR3 DNA follows: TGTGCCAGCACACAGGGGGCTGAAGCTTTCTTT. It is translated as CASTQGAEAFF.

The chain is built from TRBV11-2 and TRBJ1-1; D is unresolved. Germline CDR1 SGHAT, CDR2 FQNNGV. This CDR3 region has 15 residues. V was pared by 3 bases and J by 3 bases, with 14 bases between. This CDR3 is CASSLVRGSHTEAFF. CDR3 bases: TGTGCCAGCAGCTTGGTTCGAGGATCCCACACTGAAGCTTTCTTT.

The chain combines TRBV25-1 with TRBJ1-2, with D perhaps TRBD1 (6 bases). The CDR3 has 14 amino acids. Trimming cost V 6 bases and J 7 bases, with 18 bases left between them. Per germline, CDR1 MGHDK and CDR2 SYGVNS. CDR3 sequence (DNA): TGTGCCAGCAGCTCCACTGGGGGCCGCCCTGGCTACACCTTC. The encoded protein is CASSSTGGRPGYTF.

In this sample, this clone turned up a few times. The J gene is TRBJ1-1, the V gene TRBV9, with unresolved D. This CDR3 is built from 11 residues. Trimming took 3 bases from V and 4 from J, leaving 4 bases between them. The germline V gene encodes CDR1 SGDLS and CDR2 YYNGEE. The CDR3 here is CASSASTEAFF. CDR3 nucleotides: TGTGCCAGCAGCGCGAGCACTGAAGCTTTCTTT.

This rearrangement joins TRBV14 to TRBJ2-7; TRBD2 aligns across 9 bases. J was trimmed by 7 bases and V by 0 bases; bases with no gene match: 4. Looked up from germline, CDR1 is SGHDN and CDR2 is FVKESK. This CDR3 contains 14 residues. CDR3 residues: CASSQDGLAREQYF. CDR3 coding DNA: TGTGCCAGCAGCCAAGACGGACTAGCGCGGGAGCAGTACTTC.

The chain recombines TRBV6-5 with TRBJ2-6; 8 bases map to TRBD1. V shed 0 bases and J 7 bases; nucleotides not matched to a gene: 5. The CDR3 contains 16 residues. The germline V gene has CDR1 MNHEY and CDR2 SVGAGI. The CDR3 DNA is TGTGCCAGCAGTTACTCAATCCAGGGGGCAGCCAACGTCCTGACTTTC. Protein sequence: CASSYSIQGAANVLTF.

This clone was picked up one time. The chain is built from TRBV27 and TRBJ1-4, with D possibly being TRBD1 (5 bases). Deletions cut 6 bases from V and 0 bases from J, with 11 bases between. The length of the CDR3 is 15 residues. Looked up from germline, CDR1 is MNHEY and CDR2 is SMNVEV (reference sequence). CDR3 nucleotide sequence: TGTGCCAGCAGGCCCGGGACGGCAACTAATGAAAAACTGTTTTTT. Its protein is CASRPGTATNEKLFF.